This T cell receptor (beta chain) was identified in a study of T cells in Graves' hyperthyroidism and ophthalmopathy. The CDR3 regions of TCR beta were amplified from RNA transcripts. The TCR CDR3 was amplified in a first-round RT-PCR using the HTBI primer set. One entry per CDR3 protein, called by TCRdb with MiXCR from the multiplex PCR reads. Here the sample spans some 270,000 distinct CDR3 sequences, roughly 15% being singletons. V was cut by 2 bases and J by 6 bases, with 7 bases left in between. The germline V gene encodes CDR1 GTSNPN and CDR2 SVGIG (reference sequence). This CDR3 spans 12 amino acids. This clonotype has ten or more counts.

The sequence derives from a woman in her thirties or forties with Graves' hyperthyroidism. The source material was blood. The rearrangement uses TRBV30 and TRBJ2-2, with D unclear. The CDR3 is CAWSIGPGELFF. DNA for the CDR3: TGTGCCTGGAGTATTGGTCCCGGGGAGCTGTTTTTT.